This TCR beta chain was profiled in a study of blood T cell repertoires in COVID-19. Overall study: Samples came from the United States, Italy and Spain, spanning acute and convalescent COVID-19.

Method: immunoSEQ multiplex PCR; TCRdb's copy keeps in-frame clones and lacks some. The table records about 280,000 clones, 87% of them present only once. This clone was seen once. The CDR3 contains 16 residues. The germline V gene encodes CDR1 MNHNY and CDR2 SVGAGI (reference sequence). The V end lost 7 bases, the J end lost 2 bases, and 19 bases lay between the germline ends. Participants came from fewer than 25 US areas, aged roughly 18 to 95 years. Recovered status in Cohort 3 required two negative PCRs, clearance, or symptom resolution. This chain joins TRBV6-6 and TRBJ2-3, with D possibly matching TRBD2 (7 bases). The sample taken for sequencing was PBMCs or T cells enriched from blood (not recorded which). The TCR was taken from a woman between 40 and 50 years old who had recovered from COVID-19. The DNA of the CDR3 is TGTGCCAGCAACCCTGGAGGTGCGGGGGCCACAGATACGCAGTATTTT. Its translation is CASNPGGAGATDTQYF.